A single sample gave rise to the 15 T cell receptor beta chains below, sequenced in a study of spatial heterogeneity in lung cancer. Described time point: sample taken at primary tumor resection. Whole RNA was taken from tumor, nontumor lung or frozen PBMC; it was then sequenced unsorted. TCRdb re-derived calls from the 5' RACE reads in MiXCR, one entry per CDR3 protein. The sample records tens of thousands of distinct CDR3 sequences, roughly 8% being singletons. The material was PBMCs, obtained at surgery. The source is a male donor with early-stage non-small cell lung cancer.

This clonotype was recorded many times. The chain carries TRBV27 and TRBJ2-3, with no clear D. The germline V gene encodes CDR1 MNHEY and CDR2 SMNVEV (reference sequence). Deletions cut 5 bases from V and 5 bases from J, with 17 bases between. This CDR3 is built from 15 residues. The CDR3 sequence: CASSLRTGDRDTQYF. As DNA, the CDR3 is TGTGCCAGCAGTCTCCGGACCGGAGATAGAGATACGCAGTATTTT.

By sample share, this clonotype is medium-sized. V gene TRBV12-3 or TRBV12-4 combines with J gene TRBJ1-1; a weak D match, TRBD1 (6 bases). Trimming stripped 6 bases from V and 0 bases from J, with 14 bases between. The CDR3 runs to 15 residues. CDR3 coding DNA: TGTGCCAGCAGCCACTGGGACACTCTGAACACTGAAGCTTTCTTT. It encodes CASSHWDTLNTEAFF.

This clonotype was seen repeatedly, ten times or more. The chain couples TRBV2 to TRBJ2-7, with D tentatively TRBD1 (5 bases). V shed 4 bases and J shed 0 bases, with 10 bases lying between them. The CDR3 contains 14 residues. Germline CDR1 is SNHLY and CDR2 is FYNNEI. CDR3 coding DNA: TGTGCCAGCAGTGGTGACAGAAGCTCCTACGAGCAGTACGTC. This gives the protein CASSGDRSSYEQYV.

The rearrangement joins TRBV30 to TRBJ1-2; maybe TRBD1 (5 bases). The CDR3 runs 15 residues. Germline CDR1 and CDR2: GTSNPN and SVGIG (reference sequence). V lost 2 bases and J lost 4, with 17 bases in between. The CDR3 DNA sequence: TGTGCCTGGAGTACCCCGGGACGCTCGGTCTATGGCTACACCTTC. Translation gives CAWSTPGRSVYGYTF.

This clonotype occurred many times. The gene calls are TRBV16 and TRBJ1-2; D unclear. CDR1 is KGHSY, CDR2 FQNENV, per germline. CDR3 length: 13 residues. V dropped 1 base and J dropped 3 bases, with 6 bases sitting between them. Here the CDR3 DNA reads TGTGCCAGCAGCCAATATATTGACTATGGCTACACCTTC. This sequence encodes CASSQYIDYGYTF.

The sample holds a few counts of this clonotype. The gene calls are TRBV18 and TRBJ1-3; D ambiguous. Germline CDR1 KGHSH, CDR2 LQKENI. This CDR3 has 13 amino acids. Trimming left V 2 bases short and J 5 bases short, with 7 bases between. The CDR3 sequence is CASSPEGRNTIYF. In DNA, the CDR3 is TGTGCCAGCTCACCAGAGGGTAGAAACACCATATATTTT.

This clonotype was found a few times. The J gene is TRBJ2-7, the V gene TRBV2; D gene unclear. This CDR3 has 12 residues. Trimming shortened V by 11 bases and J by 2 bases, and 13 bases separated the two germline ends. Germline CDR1 reads SNHLY; CDR2 reads FYNNEI. CDR3 loop: CAGRVPPYEQYV. CDR3 DNA: TGTGCCGGAAGGGTCCCCCCCTACGAGCAGTACGTC.

This clonotype was picked up a small number of times. This rearrangement joins TRBV9 to TRBJ1-3; D gene unclear. The germline V gene has CDR1 SGDLS and CDR2 YYNGEE. V was clipped by 3 bases and J by 0 bases, with 10 bases between them. The CDR3 consists of 15 residues. DNA for the CDR3: TGTGCCAGCAGCGCCGACTCATACTCTGGAAACACCATATATTTT. This sequence encodes CASSADSYSGNTIYF.

This clonotype was counted many times. This sequence joins TRBV5-1 and TRBJ2-1, with 7 bases identical to TRBD1. Germline CDR1 SGHRS, CDR2 YFSETQ. The length of the CDR3 is 15 residues. J was trimmed by 5 bases and V by 4 bases; bases with no gene match: 9. The CDR3 loop is CASSARGTENNEQFF. In nucleotides, the CDR3 is TGCGCCAGCAGCGCGCGAGGGACAGAAAACAATGAGCAGTTCTTC.

This clonotype was counted many times. The chain links TRBV7-9 to TRBJ2-2; either TRBD1 or TRBD2 may supply D (5 bases each). Germline CDR1 SEHNR, CDR2 FQNEAQ (reference sequence). The CDR3 is made up of 14 amino acids. V gave up 8 bases and J gave up 4 bases, with 14 bases separating them. The CDR3 DNA sequence: TGTGCCAGCCTCACACAGAGGGGCACCGGGGAGCTGTTTTTT. Translation gives CASLTQRGTGELFF.

At least ten counts were recorded for this clonotype. This sequence joins TRBV20-1 and TRBJ2-5; the match to TRBD1 covers 8 bases. The V gene end was trimmed by 1 base and the J gene end by 4 bases; junction bases not matched to a gene: 8. Germline V gene data show CDR1 as DFQATT and CDR2 as SNEGSKA (reference sequence). The CDR3 totals 15 residues. The CDR3 region is CSARATGGVLETQYF. The CDR3 region has the DNA TGCAGTGCTAGAGCAACAGGGGGAGTATTAGAGACCCAGTACTTC.

This clonotype is a singleton in its sample. The chain recombines TRBV6-1 with TRBJ2-5; D not resolved. Germline CDR1 MNHNS, CDR2 SASEGT. The V end was cut by 4 bases, the J end by 5 bases, with 8 bases between. The CDR3 spans 12 residues. CDR3 bases: TGTGCCAGCAGTGTCTTCCTGGAGACCCAGTACTTC. Residues: CASSVFLETQYF.

V and J are TRBV24-1 and TRBJ2-3; D might be TRBD1 (6 bases). Germline CDR1 KGHDR, CDR2 SFDVKD. This CDR3 comprises 16 residues. V was pared by 0 bases and J by 3 bases, with 12 bases between. CDR3 amino acids: CATSDLTGQWTDTQYF. The CDR3, as DNA: TGTGCCACCAGTGATTTGACCGGACAGTGGACAGATACGCAGTATTTT.

Ten or more counts support this clonotype. The chain couples TRBV20-1 to TRBJ2-7; tentative D call: TRBD1 (5 bases). Germline CDR1 and CDR2: DFQATT and SNEGSKA (reference sequence). This CDR3 has 14 residues. V lost 4 bases, J lost 4 bases, and 17 bases lay in between. This chain's CDR3 is CSATPTEKEYEQYF. DNA for the CDR3: TGCAGTGCTACCCCGACAGAAAAAGAATACGAGCAGTACTTC.

This clonotype was seen repeatedly, ten times or more. The rearrangement uses TRBV6-6 and TRBJ1-1; unclear D gene. V lost 4 bases, J lost 1 base, and 4 bases lay in between. The CDR3 contains 12 residues. Germline CDR1 MNHNY, CDR2 SVGAGI (reference sequence). This chain's CDR3 is CASSFRNTEAFF. Written as DNA, the CDR3 is TGTGCCAGCAGTTTCAGGAACACTGAAGCTTTCTTT.